This TCR beta chain derives from a study of shared clonotypes between healthy human individuals. Overall study context: Researchers assigned three CD4 naive, three CD4 memory, two CD8 naive and one CD8 memory plate to each donor.

Execution of the assay was at deep level. Assay: immunoSEQ multiplex PCR; the TCRdb copy retains only in-frame clones and omits some. The data contain millions of clones, about 94% of them singletons. In germline, CDR1 is MNHEY, CDR2 SVGAGI. Trimming took off 4 bases at V and 0 bases at J, with 10 bases between the two ends. CDR3 length: 15 amino acids. Naivety among CD8 cells was defined by CD45RO negativity and positive CCR7 selection, thereby excluding terminally differentiated effector memory CD45RA+ cells. There were no recent acute infections or vaccinations among the donors, who were healthy HIV-negative adults.

The sample taken for sequencing was naive CD8+ T cells sorted from blood. The clonotype comes from a man younger than 35 in good health. V usage is TRBV6-5 and J usage is TRBJ2-1; possible D gene TRBD2, 5 bases. The chain's CDR3 is CASSSEGSSYNEQFF. CDR3 in DNA: TGTGCCAGCAGTTCGGAAGGGAGCTCCTACAATGAGCAGTTCTTC.